Following are 8 T cell receptor beta chains from one sample sequenced in a study of human T cells and chemical hapten exposure. TCRdb recomputed calls from the RACE reads with MiXCR, one row per CDR3 protein. The table shows a few hundred thousand distinct CDR3 sequences, with approximately 7.5% occurring only once. Stated time point: pre-sensitization, week 0. Treatment indicated: therapeutic diphenylcyclopropenone sensitization with weekly scalp DPC. Sequencing was performed on whole blood, taken in connection with sensitization to the hapten diphenylcyclopropenone (DPC). The receptors shown here come from a man between 18 and 29 years old with alopecia areata. Some clones in this sample may be carry-over from other donors' samples.

The chain carries TRBV2 and TRBJ2-1, with 10 bases aligning to TRBD1. V shed 11 bases, J shed 5 bases, and the junction held 9 bases outside the gene matches. CDR1 and CDR2 (germline): SNHLY, FYNNEI. The CDR3 runs 14 residues. The CDR3 spells CAGRTGGKNNEQFF. CDR3 coding DNA: TGTGCCGGACGGACAGGGGGGAAGAACAATGAGCAGTTCTTC.

J is TRBJ1-5 and V is TRBV4-1; tentatively, D is TRBD1 (6 bases). Germline values: CDR1 MGHRA, CDR2 YSYEKL. Trimming cost V 0 bases and J 2 bases, with 11 bases left between them. This CDR3 is 16 amino acids long. The CDR3 region is CASSQDVRQGNQPQHF. The CDR3 nucleotides read TGCGCCAGCAGCCAAGACGTCAGACAGGGCAATCAGCCCCAGCATTTT.

The rearrangement uses TRBV20-1 and TRBJ1-1, with D possibly being TRBD1 (5 bases). Trimming took off 5 bases at V and 4 bases at J, with 32 bases between the two ends. CDR3 size: 19 residues. Germline lookup yields CDR1 DFQATT and CDR2 SNEGSKA (reference sequence). The CDR3 protein is CSAEYQLRQSPRLGTEAFF. The CDR3 DNA follows: TGCAGTGCTGAATACCAACTCAGACAGTCGCCACGATTGGGCACTGAAGCTTTCTTT.

The rearrangement links TRBV9 to TRBJ1-4; tentatively, D is TRBD1 (6 bases). With 0 bases removed from V and 7 bases from J, the gap between germline ends came to 10 bases. This CDR3 is 14 amino acids long. CDR1 is SGDLS, CDR2 YYNGEE, per germline. In nucleotides, the CDR3 is TGTGCCAGCAGCGTAGGGACAGTGCGTGAAAAACTGTTTTTT. Its protein product is CASSVGTVREKLFF.

J is TRBJ2-2 and V is TRBV12-3 or TRBV12-4; D is perhaps TRBD1 (5 bases). There are 14 residues in the CDR3. Trimming removed 3 bases at V and 3 bases at J, with 8 bases between. The CDR3 region is CASSFIRDTGELFF. The CDR3 coding sequence is TGTGCCAGCAGTTTTATCAGGGACACCGGGGAGCTGTTTTTT.

At least ten counts were recorded for this clonotype. The V call is TRBV29-1, the J call TRBJ2-4; 8 bases agree with TRBD1. CDR1 is SQVTM and CDR2 is ANQGSEA in the germline V gene. The CDR3 has 14 amino acids. With 6 bases clipped from V and 7 bases from J, the junction kept 11 bases outside the gene matches. CDR3 loop: CSVAGQADGNIQYF. The DNA for the CDR3 is TGCAGCGTGGCGGGACAGGCGGACGGTAACATTCAGTACTTC.

This clonotype occurred a few times. This chain connects TRBV12-3 or TRBV12-4 to TRBJ1-2; a possible D gene is TRBD1 (5 bases). The CDR3 length is 16 residues. Trimming pared 0 bases from V and 1 base from J, leaving 12 bases between. The CDR3 sequence is CASSLASGTLNYGYTF. CDR3 DNA: TGTGCCAGCAGTTTAGCGTCAGGGACTCTTAACTATGGCTACACCTTC.

This sequence joins TRBV6-2 or TRBV6-3 and TRBJ2-5; D gene ambiguous. In germline, CDR1 is MNHEY, CDR2 SVGEGT. Between the trimmed V and J ends, which lost 6 bases and 1 base, there was a span of 6 bases. The CDR3 totals 12 residues. This CDR3 is CASSYPQETQYF. The CDR3, as DNA: TGTGCCAGCAGCTACCCCCAAGAGACCCAGTACTTC.